Listed below are T cell receptor beta chains from one sample, sequenced in a study of Ad26.COV2.S vaccination and SARS-CoV-2 variants. Repertoires were generated with immunoSEQ multiplex PCR, while TCRdb's copy carries only in-frame clones and drops some. The sample consists of 300,000 to 400,000 clones, about 87% of them appearing once. The sample here was peripheral blood, taken in a trial of Ad26.COV2.S vaccine versus placebo. Every receptor here comes from a person aged 18-60 years who received the Ad26.COV2.S COVID-19 vaccine or a placebo. Both conserved end residues are part of each CDR3. The D gene is left open where the match is weak. Clone size appears in some rows only: once, few, many, or a class for an expanded clone.

TRBJ2-7	TRBV7-8	.	TRBD1	CASSLAATGALSYEQYF	TGTGCCAGCAGCTTAGCGGCCACAGGGGCCCTCTCCTACGAGCAGTACTTC
TRBJ2-2	TRBV12-5	.	.	CASAETTGELFF	TGTGCTAGTGCTGAGACCACCGGGGAGCTGTTTTTT
TRBJ1-2	TRBV25-1	.	.	CASRHSGSYGYTF	TGTGCCAGCAGACACAGCGGCAGCTATGGCTACACCTTC
TRBJ2-2	TRBV4-2	once	.	CASSQDRLRELFF	TGTGCCAGCAGCCAAGATCGGCTAAGGGAGCTGTTTTTT
TRBJ2-1	TRBV24-1	.	.	CATSELDEQFF	TGTGCCACCAGTGAATTGGATGAGCAGTTCTTC
TRBJ2-3	TRBV9	.	.	CASSVEGHLLGADTQYF	TGTGCCAGCAGCGTAGAGGGACACCTACTTGGTGCAGATACGCAGTATTTT
TRBJ2-6	TRBV28	.	.	CAGGLSGANVLTF	TGTGCCGGGGGCCTCTCTGGGGCCAACGTCCTGACTTTC
TRBJ2-2	TRBV5-6	few	.	CASIRAGPGRNTGELFF	TGTGCCAGCATCCGGGCTGGGCCAGGGAGGAACACCGGGGAGCTGTTTTTT
TRBJ2-7	TRBV7-6	.	.	CASSSQGGSSYEQYF	TGTGCCAGCAGCTCCCAGGGAGGCTCTTCCTACGAGCAGTACTTC
TRBJ2-7	TRBV29-1	once	TRBD1	CSVEGDSSEQYF	TGCAGCGTTGAAGGGGACAGTTCCGAGCAGTACTTC
TRBJ2-7	TRBV6-5	.	TRBD1	CASRGSGGTYEQYF	TGTGCCAGCAGAGGATCAGGGGGAACCTACGAGCAGTACTTC
TRBJ1-1	TRBV6-2/TRBV6-3	.	TRBD1	CASSTGGVTEAFF	TGTGCCAGCAGTACAGGGGGCGTAACTGAAGCTTTCTTT
TRBJ2-2	TRBV3-1/TRBV3-2	few	.	CASSQVLPGELFF	TGTGCCAGCAGCCAAGTTCTCCCCGGGGAGCTGTTTTTT
TRBJ1-1	TRBV7-6	.	TRBD1	CASSPTGLNTEAFF	TGTGCCAGCAGCCCGACAGGGTTGAACACTGAAGCTTTCTTT
TRBJ1-2	TRBV6-4	.	.	CASSDSPTGYPLTNYGYTF	TGTGCCAGCAGTGACTCCCCCACAGGGTATCCACTCACTAACTATGGCTACACCTTC
TRBJ2-7	TRBV9	once	TRBD1	CASSVGWQGVYEQYF	TGTGCCAGCAGCGTAGGTTGGCAGGGGGTCTACGAGCAGTACTTC
TRBJ1-1	TRBV4-1	.	.	CASSQAGAGSAEAFF	TGCGCCAGCAGCCAAGCGGGGGCAGGGAGTGCTGAAGCTTTCTTT
TRBJ2-7	TRBV7-2	.	.	CASSLEGESYEQYF	TGTGCCAGCAGCTTAGAGGGTGAAAGCTACGAGCAGTACTTC
TRBJ2-6	TRBV6-2/TRBV6-3	.	TRBD1	CASSSTGQGANVLTF	TGTGCCAGCAGCTCGACAGGGCAAGGGGCCAACGTCCTGACTTTC
TRBJ1-1	TRBV19	.	.	CASSMGKNTEAFF	TGTGCCAGTAGTATGGGGAAGAACACTGAAGCTTTCTTT
TRBJ2-2	TRBV28	.	.	CAISGSTGELFF	TGTGCCATCTCAGGGTCCACCGGGGAGCTGTTTTTT
TRBJ2-2	TRBV5-4	.	.	CASSLPGIGNTGELFF	TGTGCCAGCAGCTTACCGGGAATAGGGAACACCGGGGAGCTGTTTTTT
TRBJ2-3	TRBV11-2	.	.	CASSLGGGQSTDTQYF	TGTGCCAGCAGCTTAGGAGGGGGACAATCCACAGATACGCAGTATTTT
TRBJ1-1	TRBV18	.	.	CASSPPGNTEAFF	TGTGCCAGCTCACCCCCAGGTAACACTGAAGCTTTCTTT
TRBJ1-2	TRBV7-9	few	.	CASSSPNRIPNYGYTF	TGTGCCAGCAGCTCACCAAACAGGATACCTAACTATGGCTACACCTTC
TRBJ2-7	TRBV5-1	.	.	CASQGGPYEQYF	TGCGCCAGCCAGGGGGGTCCCTACGAGCAGTACTTC
TRBJ1-2	TRBV9	.	.	CASSVRSSSYGYTF	TGTGCCAGCAGCGTAAGGAGCTCCTCCTATGGCTACACCTTC
TRBJ2-2	TRBV5-8	.	.	CASSFGLNSLENTGELFF	TGTGCCAGCAGCTTCGGTCTTAACAGCCTAGAGAACACCGGGGAGCTGTTTTTT
TRBJ2-7	TRBV5-1	.	TRBD1	CASSLGGQSYEQYF	TGCGCCAGCAGCTTGGGGGGACAGTCCTACGAGCAGTACTTC
TRBJ2-7	TRBV28	.	.	CASNTLTTYEQYF	TGTGCCAGCAATACCCTGACGACCTACGAGCAGTACTTC
TRBJ1-1	TRBV18	.	.	CASSPQGNEAFF	TGTGCCAGCTCACCTCAGGGAAATGAAGCTTTCTTT
TRBJ1-5	TRBV6-4	.	.	CASSDPPCPGFNHF	TGTGCCAGCAGTGACCCTCCCTGTCCTGGGTTCAATCATTTT
TRBJ1-5	TRBV2	once	.	CASTYTGQPQHF	TGTGCCAGCACATACACGGGTCAGCCCCAGCATTTT
TRBJ2-6	TRBV28	.	.	CASSLTGDSGANVLTF	TGTGCCAGCAGTCTTACAGGGGACTCCGGGGCCAACGTCCTGACTTTC
TRBJ1-1	TRBV5-4	.	.	CASSFQGYMNTEAFF	TGTGCCAGCAGCTTTCAGGGATACATGAACACTGAAGCTTTCTTT
TRBJ2-1	TRBV7-3	.	.	CASSVFGGVNNEQFF	TGTGCCAGCAGCGTTTTTGGGGGAGTGAACAATGAGCAGTTCTTC
TRBJ1-2	TRBV4-3	.	.	CASSQDGGQFNYGYTF	TGCGCCAGCAGCCAAGATGGGGGGCAGTTCAACTATGGCTACACCTTC
TRBJ1-2	TRBV24-1	.	.	CATSDVLYGYTF	TGTGCCACCAGTGATGTGCTTTATGGCTACACCTTC
TRBJ2-7	TRBV29-1	.	.	CSVAGPSYEQYF	TGCAGCGTTGCTGGGCCCTCCTACGAGCAGTACTTC
TRBJ1-5	TRBV18	.	.	CASSTIRNQPQHF	TGTGCCAGCTCAACGATCAGAAATCAGCCCCAGCATTTT
TRBJ1-5	TRBV4-1	.	.	CASSQDSGANQPQHF	TGCGCCAGCAGCCAAGACTCGGGGGCCAATCAGCCCCAGCATTTT
TRBJ2-1	TRBV5-4	.	TRBD2	CASSNLAGEAHEQFF	TGTGCCAGCAGCAATCTAGCGGGAGAGGCCCATGAGCAGTTCTTC
TRBJ2-7	TRBV19	.	.	CASSISLAAYEQYF	TGTGCCAGTAGTATATCTCTGGCAGCCTACGAGCAGTACTTC
TRBJ2-2	TRBV11-1	.	TRBD1	CASSRDRENTGELFF	TGTGCCAGCAGCCGCGACAGGGAGAACACCGGGGAGCTGTTTTTT
TRBJ2-1	TRBV5-1	.	TRBD2	CASSFDPTLAGASYNEQFF	TGCGCCAGCAGCTTCGACCCTACCCTAGCGGGAGCCTCCTACAATGAGCAGTTCTTC
TRBJ1-5	TRBV28	.	.	CASRIGGQPQHF	TGTGCCAGCAGGATCGGGGGTCAGCCCCAGCATTTT
TRBJ1-3	TRBV7-6	.	.	CASSLDQYPTSGNTIYF	TGTGCCAGCAGCTTAGATCAGTACCCGACCTCTGGAAACACCATATATTTT
TRBJ2-4	TRBV19	.	TRBD1	CASSMGQLLRVAKNIQYF	TGTGCCAGTAGTATGGGACAGCTTCTACGGGTAGCCAAAAACATTCAGTACTTC
TRBJ1-1	TRBV27	.	TRBD1	CASSLRRGQTEAFF	TGTGCCAGCAGTTTACGCAGGGGGCAAACTGAAGCTTTCTTT
TRBJ1-5	TRBV18	.	.	CASSRRTAINQPQHF	TGTGCCAGCTCACGTAGGACAGCAATCAATCAGCCCCAGCATTTT
TRBJ2-7	TRBV13	.	TRBD2	CASSPRADNGTSGREYEQYF	TGTGCCAGCAGCCCACGGGCCGACAATGGGACTAGCGGGAGGGAGTACGAGCAGTACTTC
TRBJ2-1	TRBV7-3	.	.	CASSPGSSYNEQFF	TGTGCCAGCAGCCCGGGGAGCTCCTACAATGAGCAGTTCTTC
TRBJ1-2	TRBV5-4	.	.	CASSLVGRGYGYTF	TGTGCCAGCAGCTTGGTGGGCAGGGGCTATGGCTACACCTTC